This TCR beta chain emerged from a study of T cell repertoires in cytomegalovirus infection. Each CDR3 protein is one row after TCRdb ran MiXCR on the reads. The sample includes hundreds of thousands of distinct CDR3 sequences, less than 40% seen only once; the top ten take over 11%. Findings of the study overall: The study found HLA-C-restricted CMV-specific TCR beta clonotypes dominating the ex vivo response. Cumulated frequencies of public TCR beta families served to identify carriers of CMV plus the relevant HLA.

Germline V CDR1 and CDR2: LNHDA, SQIVND (reference sequence). Trimming stripped 4 bases from V and 8 bases from J, with 12 bases between. The CDR3 consists of 13 residues. To note about this clonotype: Its specificity is unknown.

The V gene is TRBV19, the J gene TRBJ2-1, with no clear D. The sequence came from a human donor in good health (CMV status not recorded). Some clones in this sample may be carry-over from other donors' samples. Material: cultured CD8+ T cells from PBMCs, obtained from culture after CMV antigen stimulation. The CDR3 loop reads CASSNLVRYEQFF. The DNA of the CDR3 is TGTGCCAGTAGTAATCTGGTTAGGTATGAGCAGTTCTTC.